These T cell receptor beta chains were read from a single sample in a study of blood T cell repertoires in COVID-19. Sequencing used immunoSEQ multiplex PCR; TCRdb keeps in-frame clones, though not all of them. The data contain more than 85,000 clones, more than 75% of them seen just once; the ten biggest clones take up just under 4.5%. Specimen: peripheral blood. The receptors were gathered from a human donor in a cohort sampled during active COVID-19. The CDR3 runs from the conserved cysteine through the conserved F or W. Each record gives: clone size, J gene, V gene, D gene, CDR3 protein, CDR3 DNA. D genes are given only for firm matches. Rows give clone size only sometimes, using once, few, many, or a class for an expanded clone.

NA,TRBJ1-6,TRBV6-6,NA,CASSYPGTSAQSPLHF,TGTGCCAGCAGTTACCCTGGGACTTCGGCGCAGTCACCCCTCCACTTT
few,TRBJ2-3,TRBV6-2/TRBV6-3,TRBD2,CASSHPGVAGGLDTQYF,TGTGCCAGCAGCCACCCTGGGGTAGCGGGGGGGCTAGATACGCAGTATTTT
NA,TRBJ1-4,TRBV11-3,NA,CASSPGRARDEKLFF,TGTGCCAGCAGCCCTGGTCGGGCGCGGGATGAAAAACTGTTTTTT
once,TRBJ1-4,TRBV7-2,NA,CASSLRGGVNEKLFF,TGTGCCAGCAGCTTACGAGGGGGGGTGAATGAAAAACTGTTTTTT
once,TRBJ2-7,TRBV6-2/TRBV6-3,TRBD1,CASSFWDRGPYEQYF,TGTGCCAGCAGCTTCTGGGACAGGGGACCCTACGAGCAGTACTTC
once,TRBJ1-1,TRBV4-1,TRBD1,CASNKGQGAKNTEAFF,TGCGCCAGCAACAAGGGACAGGGGGCAAAAAACACTGAAGCTTTCTTT
NA,TRBJ2-2,TRBV12-3/TRBV12-4,NA,CASGTTGELFF,TGTGCCAGCGGGACTACCGGGGAGCTGTTTTTT
NA,TRBJ2-5,TRBV11-3,NA,CASSLVGPQETQYF,TGTGCCAGCAGCTTAGTTGGGCCCCAAGAGACCCAGTACTTC
NA,TRBJ1-3,TRBV24-1,NA,CATSQGGGDFGNTIYF,TGTGCCACCAGTCAAGGGGGAGGGGATTTTGGAAACACCATATATTTT
NA,TRBJ2-7,TRBV20-1,NA,CSAGQGREQYF,TGCAGTGCTGGGCAGGGTCGCGAGCAGTACTTC
NA,TRBJ2-3,TRBV2,TRBD2,CARATSGGAWTDTQYF,TGTGCCAGAGCGACTAGCGGGGGGGCCTGGACAGATACGCAGTATTTT
NA,TRBJ1-6,TRBV7-9,TRBD1,CASSLRQGRNSPLHF,TGTGCCAGCAGCTTAAGACAGGGGAGGAATTCACCCCTCCACTTT
once,TRBJ2-1,TRBV7-5,NA,CARSLVRGGHNEQFF,TGTGCCAGAAGCTTAGTCCGGGGGGGCCACAATGAGCAGTTCTTC
NA,TRBJ2-5,TRBV3-1/TRBV3-2,TRBD2,CASSHAPGRGSQETQYF,TGTGCCAGCAGCCACGCCCCCGGGCGGGGGTCCCAAGAGACCCAGTACTTC